This T cell receptor beta chain came from a study of blood T cells in healthy people across ages (dated by TCRdb to the mid-2010s). In the study overall: In model experiments, template switching captured roughly one uniquely barcoded TCR beta cDNA molecule for every two T cells. To track age-related changes in TCR beta repertoire diversity, the study relied on deep sequencing normalized with unique cDNA molecular identifiers. To avoid experimental bias, donors of different ages were distributed randomly across sequencing lanes. Four age groups were formed from the donors: young (average 16 years), middle-aged (approximately 40), aged (about 62) and long-lived (around 82). Two additional independent replicas of 1 million unique cDNA reads from the same blood draw were analyzed for two donors (one aged 18 to 29 and one aged 80 or older).

The junction shows trimming of 4 bases on V and 2 bases on J, plus 12 bases between the germline ends. The CDR3 contains 15 residues, cysteine and phenylalanine counted. CDR3 DNA only is kept here, 45 bases in frame from base 1. Looking up the germline V gene yields CDR1 LGHNA and CDR2 YNFKEQ. The study at large found these results: Estimates of total diversity based on one million sequenced T cells were regarded as lower bounds and as underestimates. Compared with the aged group, more naive CD4+ T cells, fewer expanded clones and increased TCR diversity were shown by the long-lived group, suggesting age selection. Observed TCR beta diversity per million T cells fell roughly linearly with age, and a significant reduction was already apparent by age around 40. A strong correlation was found between observed TCR beta diversity and the percentage of naive T cells measured by flow cytometry. Bulk unsorted PBMC profiling prevented conclusive comparison of naive and antigen-experienced compartments. The CMV infection status of donors was not known, potentially confounding age-related changes in expanded clonotypes.

With regard to this clonotype: The target of this receptor is not known. Base qualities are not provided; no much larger clone lies one nucleotide away.

The library was obtained by 5' RACE. The instrument given in TCRdb is Illumina HiSeq 2500. A second PCR of about 7 to 12 cycles was run with a J-beta primer mix and a sample-barcoded 5' primer. A unique molecular identifier was introduced onto each TCR beta cDNA molecule by a template-switch 5' adaptor carrying 12 random nucleotides. At least 2.5 million CDR3-containing paired-end reads were obtained from each sample. The Mint cDNA synthesis kit, primed by a TRBC-specific oligonucleotide, was used to synthesize first-strand cDNA from all RNA. All cDNA was treated with uracil-DNA glycosylase and then went through a first 18-cycle PCR with the universal primers M1SS and BC2_uni_R. The paper's data handling went like this. Each sample was normalized by randomly selecting 1 million high-quality reads, each carrying a distinct molecular identifier. Instead of being binned into consensus sequences, reads that shared molecular identifiers were thrown out. MiTCR, run with a Q25 quality threshold and the strictest error-elimination algorithm, handled CDR3 identification, clonotype clustering and error correction. Lower-bound total TCR beta diversity was estimated with a nonparametric unseen species model using Euler transformation. TCRdb handled the public reads itself, with Q25 trimming in fastp and clone calling in MiXCR, and kept productive beta chains. Records with the same CDR3 protein are collapsed into one entry carrying the most frequent genes and DNA. The V and J calls, along with clone size, are taken from TCRdb and not from the paper's own processing. This sample has approximately 1,100,000 distinct CDR3 sequences in its table, and roughly 45% of those were observed once. In total, the top ten clones hold approximately 19% of the sample.

Donors were 35 to 40 systemically healthy Caucasian individuals from Russia aged roughly 6 to 90 years. Roughly 10 milliliters of peripheral blood were collected from each donor into EDTA-treated Vacutainer tubes. Ficoll-Paque density-gradient centrifugation was used to isolate PBMCs, with at least 6 million obtained per sample. Total RNA was extracted from PBMCs with Trizol reagent, with at least 6 micrograms obtained per sample. The percentages of naive CD45RAhigh/CD27high T cells were determined by flow cytometry on a PBMC aliquot from every donor. Here the chain combines TRBV4-2 and TRBJ2-1, with the D gene too uncertain to name. This sequence was found in a woman aged 60-75 years in good health. Sequencing was carried out using blood. CDR3 sequence: CASSLSYRPYNEQFF. The DNA sequence reads TGTGCCAGCAGCCTATCATATAGACCCTACAATGAGCAGTTCTTC.